These T cell receptor beta chains were read from a single sample in a study of T cell responses to AZD1222 COVID-19 vaccine. Sequenced by immunoSEQ multiplex PCR; TCRdb stores in-frame clones only, minus some. Of approximately 60,000 clones listed, approximately 85% are singletons. The material sequenced was peripheral blood, taken on day 0 of MenACWY control vaccination. The origin of the receptors is an adult in good health. Each CDR3 is given with its conserved first and last residue. The D gene is left open where the match is weak. Only part of the rows carry a size: once, few, many, or a class if the clone is expanded.

>TRBJ1-5|NA|16|NA|TRBV19
CASSIDGAGERQPQHF
TGTGCCAGTAGTATAGATGGGGCAGGCGAGAGACAGCCCCAGCATTTT
>TRBJ1-5|NA|13|few|TRBV2
CASGREVLEPQHF
TGTGCCAGCGGTCGGGAAGTCTTGGAGCCCCAGCATTTT
>TRBJ1-2|NA|17|NA|TRBV5-1
CASSLVIGAGGNYGYTF
TGCGCCAGCAGCTTGGTGATTGGGGCGGGAGGAAACTATGGCTACACCTTC
>TRBJ1-6|NA|15|NA|TRBV2
CASKSEGAHNSPLHF
TGTGCCAGCAAATCCGAGGGAGCACATAATTCACCCCTCCACTTT
>TRBJ1-1|NA|14|NA|TRBV18
CASSSQGGDTEAFF
TGTGCCAGCTCATCACAGGGTGGGGACACTGAAGCTTTCTTT
>TRBJ2-7|NA|15|once|TRBV28
CASSFSAGLGYEQYF
TGTGCCAGCAGTTTCTCGGCGGGATTGGGGTACGAGCAGTACTTC
>TRBJ1-2|NA|12|NA|TRBV13
CASSLSQRGYTF
TGTGCCAGCAGCTTGAGTCAGCGTGGCTACACCTTC
>TRBJ1-5|TRBD1|12|NA|TRBV29-1
CSVRTGDEPQHF
TGCAGCGTTCGGACAGGGGATGAGCCCCAGCATTTT
>TRBJ2-3|TRBD2|18|NA|TRBV19
CASSTGLAGTLRTDTQYF
TGTGCCAGTAGTACGGGACTAGCGGGAACCTTACGGACAGATACGCAGTATTTT
>TRBJ2-3|TRBD2|15|NA|TRBV6-5
CASSTAGGSTDTQYF
TGTGCCAGCAGTACAGCGGGAGGTAGCACAGATACGCAGTATTTT
>TRBJ1-2|NA|16|few|TRBV5-5
CASSFKDQPGNYGYTF
TGTGCCAGCAGCTTCAAAGATCAGCCCGGGAACTATGGCTACACCTTC
>TRBJ1-1|NA|14|NA|TRBV19
CASSIPGQLPEAFF
TGTGCCAGTAGTATCCCCGGGCAGTTACCTGAAGCTTTCTTT
>TRBJ1-1|NA|12|NA|TRBV12-3/TRBV12-4
CAILMWNTEAFF
TGTGCCATTCTAATGTGGAACACTGAAGCTTTCTTT
>TRBJ2-2|NA|14|NA|TRBV5-1
CASRPDSNTGELFF
TGCGCCAGCAGACCGGACAGTAACACCGGGGAGCTGTTTTTT
>TRBJ2-5|NA|15|NA|TRBV5-1
CASSSGAGRQETQYF
TGCGCCAGCAGCTCCGGGGCAGGACGGCAAGAGACCCAGTACTTC
>TRBJ2-7|TRBD2|14|NA|TRBV11-2
CASSPSGSSYEQYF
TGTGCCAGCAGCCCTAGCGGGAGCTCCTACGAGCAGTACTTC
>TRBJ2-2|TRBD2|16|once|TRBV23-1
CASSQRRELDTGELFF
TGCGCCAGCAGTCAGCGGCGGGAGTTGGACACCGGGGAGCTGTTTTTT
>TRBJ1-1|NA|15|NA|TRBV4-2
CASSQDMTSNPEAFF
TGTGCCAGCAGCCAAGATATGACGTCAAATCCTGAAGCTTTCTTT
>TRBJ2-1|NA|15|once|TRBV6-6
CASSYGGSYGNEQFF
TGTGCCAGCAGTTACGGTGGCTCCTACGGAAATGAGCAGTTCTTC
>TRBJ2-7|NA|11|many|TRBV2
CASTLYYEQYF
TGTGCCAGCACCTTGTACTACGAGCAGTACTTC
>TRBJ1-1|TRBD1|16|NA|TRBV7-9
CASSPLATGAYTEAFF
TGTGCCAGCAGCCCTCTAGCTACAGGGGCTTACACTGAAGCTTTCTTT
>TRBJ2-1|NA|17|NA|TRBV4-1
CASSQIPPTSAPGEQFF
TGCGCCAGCAGCCAAATCCCCCCTACATCAGCCCCAGGTGAGCAGTTCTTC
>TRBJ2-2|NA|14|NA|TRBV18
CASSPDRNTGELFF
TGTGCCAGCTCACCGGACAGGAACACCGGGGAGCTGTTTTTT
>TRBJ2-5|TRBD1|13|NA|TRBV13
CASSPGQATTQYF
TGTGCCAGCAGCCCGGGACAGGCAACGACCCAGTACTTC
>TRBJ2-5|TRBD2|15|NA|TRBV7-2
CASSFLAGGSETQYF
TGTGCCAGCAGCTTTCTAGCGGGAGGGTCGGAGACCCAGTACTTC
>TRBJ2-7|TRBD2|16|NA|TRBV6-1
CASREGTSGWGYEQYF
TGTGCCAGCAGGGAAGGGACTAGCGGGTGGGGCTACGAGCAGTACTTC
>TRBJ2-1|NA|13|NA|TRBV11-2
CASSSRWGNEQFF
TGTGCCAGCAGCTCCAGGTGGGGCAATGAGCAGTTCTTC
>TRBJ1-5|NA|14|once|TRBV15
CATGTGGGNQPQHF
TGTGCCACCGGTACCGGGGGGGGCAATCAGCCCCAGCATTTT
>TRBJ2-7|TRBD1|15|NA|TRBV5-6
CASSRGQTTTYEQYF
TGTGCCAGCAGCCGGGGACAGACCACTACCTACGAGCAGTACTTC
>TRBJ2-3|NA|16|NA|TRBV4-3
CASSNLGRTTGDTQYF
TGCGCCAGCAGCAACTTAGGTCGGACTACAGGAGATACGCAGTATTTT
>TRBJ2-2|NA|13|NA|TRBV25-1
CASSDQNTGELFF
TGTGCCAGCAGTGATCAGAACACCGGGGAGCTGTTTTTT
>TRBJ1-5|NA|15|NA|TRBV4-3
CASSQALQGRQPQHF
TGCGCCAGCAGCCAAGCGTTACAGGGTCGGCAGCCCCAGCATTTT
>TRBJ1-2|NA|13|NA|TRBV12-3/TRBV12-4
CASSPQGFYGYTF
TGTGCCAGCAGTCCACAGGGATTCTATGGCTACACCTTC
>TRBJ2-1|NA|13|NA|TRBV19
CASSIDEVNEQFF
TGTGCCAGTAGTATAGATGAGGTCAATGAGCAGTTCTTC
>TRBJ2-6|NA|14|few|TRBV27
CASSLIFGANVLTF
TGTGCCAGCAGTTTAATTTTTGGGGCCAACGTCCTGACTTTC
>TRBJ1-4|NA|13|NA|TRBV7-9
CASSSRVKEKLFF
TGTGCCAGCAGCTCCAGGGTTAAGGAAAAACTGTTTTTT
>TRBJ1-5|TRBD1|15|NA|TRBV28
CASRYRDRQNQPQHF
TGTGCCAGCAGATACCGGGACAGACAAAATCAGCCCCAGCATTTT
>TRBJ2-1|TRBD1|14|NA|TRBV19
CASSPYRGLGEQFF
TGTGCCAGTAGTCCCTACAGGGGGCTTGGTGAGCAGTTCTTC
>TRBJ1-5|NA|18|medium-sized|TRBV28
CASSDYRLGGDSNQPQHF
TGTGCCAGCAGTGATTATAGATTGGGAGGAGATAGCAATCAGCCCCAGCATTTT
>TRBJ1-5|NA|14|NA|TRBV10-2
CASSESGYNQPQHF
TGCGCCAGCAGTGAATCAGGGTACAATCAGCCCCAGCATTTT
>TRBJ2-3|NA|13|NA|TRBV7-2
CASSFLRTDTQYF
TGTGCCAGCAGCTTCCTGCGCACAGATACGCAGTATTTT
>TRBJ1-1|NA|16|once|TRBV7-9
CASSPSRGLGDTEAFF
TGTGCCAGCAGCCCTTCGAGAGGGTTGGGGGACACTGAAGCTTTCTTT
>TRBJ1-5|TRBD1|15|NA|TRBV28
CASSRLQGGNQPQHF
TGTGCCAGCAGTAGATTACAGGGGGGGAATCAGCCCCAGCATTTT
>TRBJ2-2|NA|15|NA|TRBV28
CASGPFTGYTGELFF
TGTGCCAGCGGCCCGTTTACGGGGTACACCGGGGAGCTGTTTTTT
>TRBJ2-7|NA|12|few|TRBV18
CASSPSSYEQYF
TGTGCCAGCTCACCTAGCTCCTACGAGCAGTACTTC
>TRBJ1-5|NA|15|once|TRBV6-2/TRBV6-3
CASSYSPRSNQPQHF
TGTGCCAGCAGTTATTCCCCCAGGAGCAATCAGCCCCAGCATTTT
>TRBJ2-7|TRBD1|15|few|TRBV25-1
CASSEKETGPYEQYF
TGTGCCAGCAGTGAAAAGGAGACAGGGCCCTACGAGCAGTACTTC
>TRBJ2-3|NA|12|NA|TRBV24-1
CATSDSGGTQYF
TGTGCCACCAGTGATTCAGGAGGAACGCAGTATTTT